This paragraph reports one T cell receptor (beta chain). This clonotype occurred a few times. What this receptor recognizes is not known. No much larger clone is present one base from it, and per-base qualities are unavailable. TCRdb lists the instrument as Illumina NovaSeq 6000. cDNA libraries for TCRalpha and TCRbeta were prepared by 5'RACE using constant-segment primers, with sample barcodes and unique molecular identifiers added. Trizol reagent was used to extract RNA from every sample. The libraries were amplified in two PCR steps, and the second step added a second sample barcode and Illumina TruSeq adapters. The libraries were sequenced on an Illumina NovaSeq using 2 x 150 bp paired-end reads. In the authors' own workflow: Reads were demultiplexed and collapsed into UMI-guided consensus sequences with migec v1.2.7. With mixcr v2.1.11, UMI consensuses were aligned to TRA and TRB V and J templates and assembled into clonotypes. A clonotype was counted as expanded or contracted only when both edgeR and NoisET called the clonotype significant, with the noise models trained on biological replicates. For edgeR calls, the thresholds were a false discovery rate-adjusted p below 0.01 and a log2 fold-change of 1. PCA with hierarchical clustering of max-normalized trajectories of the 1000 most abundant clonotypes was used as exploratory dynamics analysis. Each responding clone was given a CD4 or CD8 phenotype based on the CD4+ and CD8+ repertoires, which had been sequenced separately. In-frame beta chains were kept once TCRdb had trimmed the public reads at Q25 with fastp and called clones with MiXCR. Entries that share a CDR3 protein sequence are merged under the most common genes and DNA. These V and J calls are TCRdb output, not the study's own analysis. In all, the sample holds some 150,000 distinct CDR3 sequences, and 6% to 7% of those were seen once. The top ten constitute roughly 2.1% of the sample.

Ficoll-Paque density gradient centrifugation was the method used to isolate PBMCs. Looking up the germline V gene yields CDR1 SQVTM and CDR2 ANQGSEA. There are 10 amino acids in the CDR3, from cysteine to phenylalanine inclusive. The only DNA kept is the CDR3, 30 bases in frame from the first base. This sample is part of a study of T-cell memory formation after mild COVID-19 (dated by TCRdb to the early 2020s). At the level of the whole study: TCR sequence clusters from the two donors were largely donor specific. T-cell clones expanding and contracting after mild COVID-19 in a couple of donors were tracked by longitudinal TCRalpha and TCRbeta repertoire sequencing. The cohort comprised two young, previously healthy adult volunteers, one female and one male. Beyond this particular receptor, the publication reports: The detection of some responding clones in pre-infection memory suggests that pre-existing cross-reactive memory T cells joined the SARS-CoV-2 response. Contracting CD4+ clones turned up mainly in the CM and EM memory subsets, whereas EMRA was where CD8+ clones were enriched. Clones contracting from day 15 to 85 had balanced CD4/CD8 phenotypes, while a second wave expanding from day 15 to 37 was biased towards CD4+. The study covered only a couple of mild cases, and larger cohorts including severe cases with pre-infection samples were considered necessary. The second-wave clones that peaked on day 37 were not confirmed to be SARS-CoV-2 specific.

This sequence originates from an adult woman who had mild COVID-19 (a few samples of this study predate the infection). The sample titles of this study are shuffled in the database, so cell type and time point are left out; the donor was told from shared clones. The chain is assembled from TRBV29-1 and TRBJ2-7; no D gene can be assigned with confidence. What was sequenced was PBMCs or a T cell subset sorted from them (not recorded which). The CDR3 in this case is CRRSQYEQYF. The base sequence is TGCAGGCGGAGCCAGTACGAGCAGTACTTC.